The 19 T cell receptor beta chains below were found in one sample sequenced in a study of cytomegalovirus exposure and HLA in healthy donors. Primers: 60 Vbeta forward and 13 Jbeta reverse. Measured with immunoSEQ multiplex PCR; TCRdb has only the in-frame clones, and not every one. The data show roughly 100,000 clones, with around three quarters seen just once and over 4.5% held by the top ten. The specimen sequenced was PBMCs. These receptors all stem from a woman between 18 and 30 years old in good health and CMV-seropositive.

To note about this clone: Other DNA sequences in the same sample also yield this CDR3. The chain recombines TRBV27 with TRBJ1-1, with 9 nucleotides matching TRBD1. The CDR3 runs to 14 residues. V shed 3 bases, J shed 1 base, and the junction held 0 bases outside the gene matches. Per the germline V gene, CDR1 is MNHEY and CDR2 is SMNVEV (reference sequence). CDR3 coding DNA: TGTGCCAGCAGTTTGGGACAGGGGAACACTGAAGCTTTCTTT. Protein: CASSLGQGNTEAFF.

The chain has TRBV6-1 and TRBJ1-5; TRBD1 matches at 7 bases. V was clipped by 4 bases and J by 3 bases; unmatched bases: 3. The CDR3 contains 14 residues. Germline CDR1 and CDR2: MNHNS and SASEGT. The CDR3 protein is CASSGQGYNQPQHF. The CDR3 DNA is TGTGCCAGCAGTGGACAGGGTTACAATCAGCCCCAGCATTTT.

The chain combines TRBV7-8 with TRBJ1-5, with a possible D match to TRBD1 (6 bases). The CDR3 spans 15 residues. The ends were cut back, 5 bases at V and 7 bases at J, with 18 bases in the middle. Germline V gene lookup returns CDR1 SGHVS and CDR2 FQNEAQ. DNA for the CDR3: TGTGCCAGCAGCAGGCGGTGGGCAGGGGAACAGCCCCAGCATTTT. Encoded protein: CASSRRWAGEQPQHF.

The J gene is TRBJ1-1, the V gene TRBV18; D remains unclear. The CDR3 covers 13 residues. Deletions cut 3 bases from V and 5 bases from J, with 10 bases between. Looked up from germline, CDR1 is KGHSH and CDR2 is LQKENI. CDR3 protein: CASSPGVKTEAFF. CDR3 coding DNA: TGTGCCAGCTCACCCGGGGTAAAGACTGAAGCTTTCTTT.

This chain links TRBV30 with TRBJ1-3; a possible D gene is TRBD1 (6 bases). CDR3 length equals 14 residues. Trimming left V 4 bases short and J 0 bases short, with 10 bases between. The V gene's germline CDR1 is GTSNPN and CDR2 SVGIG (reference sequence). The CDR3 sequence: CAWKGVSSGNTIYF. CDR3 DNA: TGTGCCTGGAAGGGGGTGAGCTCTGGAAACACCATATATTTT.

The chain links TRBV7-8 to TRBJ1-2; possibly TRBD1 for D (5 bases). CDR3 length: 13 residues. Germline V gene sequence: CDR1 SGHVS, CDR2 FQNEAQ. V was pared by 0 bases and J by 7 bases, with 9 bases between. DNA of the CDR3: TGTGCCAGCAGCTTAGCGCTCCAGGGTGGCTACACCTTC. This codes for CASSLALQGGYTF.

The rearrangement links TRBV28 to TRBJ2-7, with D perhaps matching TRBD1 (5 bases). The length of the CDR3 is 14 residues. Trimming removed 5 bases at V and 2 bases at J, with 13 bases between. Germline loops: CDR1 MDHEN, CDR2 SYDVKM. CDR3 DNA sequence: TGTGCCAGCAGTACTGGACAAGCTCCCTACGAGCAGTACTTC. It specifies CASSTGQAPYEQYF.

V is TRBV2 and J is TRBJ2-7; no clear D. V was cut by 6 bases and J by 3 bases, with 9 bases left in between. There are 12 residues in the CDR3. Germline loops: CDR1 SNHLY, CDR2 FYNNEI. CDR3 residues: CASSPQDYEQYF. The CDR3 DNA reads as TGTGCCAGCAGCCCACAAGACTACGAGCAGTACTTC.

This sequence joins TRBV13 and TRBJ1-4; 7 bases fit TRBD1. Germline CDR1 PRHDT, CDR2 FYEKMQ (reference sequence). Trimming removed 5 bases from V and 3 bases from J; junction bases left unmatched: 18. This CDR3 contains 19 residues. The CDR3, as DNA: TGTGCCAGCAGCCTACGAAAGGCCAGGGGGGTCTATCCTAATGAAAAACTGTTTTTT. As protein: CASSLRKARGVYPNEKLFF. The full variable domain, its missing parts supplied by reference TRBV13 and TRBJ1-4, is AAGVIQSPRHLIKEKRETATLKCYPIPRHDTVYWYQQGPGQDPQFLISFYEKMQSDKGSIPDRFSAQQFSDYHSELNMSSLELGDSALYFCASSLRKARGVYPNEKLFFGSGTQLSVL.

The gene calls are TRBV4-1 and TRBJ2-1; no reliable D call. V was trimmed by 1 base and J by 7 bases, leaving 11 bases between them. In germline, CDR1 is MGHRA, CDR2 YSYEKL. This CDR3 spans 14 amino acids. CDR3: CASSQGGVRNEQFF. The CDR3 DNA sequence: TGCGCCAGCAGCCAAGGCGGAGTTAGGAATGAGCAGTTCTTC.

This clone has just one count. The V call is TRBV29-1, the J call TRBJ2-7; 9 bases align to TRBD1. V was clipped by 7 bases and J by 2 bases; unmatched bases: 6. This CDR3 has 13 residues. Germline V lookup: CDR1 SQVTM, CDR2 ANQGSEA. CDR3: CSAQTGGTYEQYF. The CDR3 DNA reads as TGCAGCGCCCAAACAGGGGGCACCTACGAGCAGTACTTC.

The CDR3 nucleotides are TGTGCCAGCAGCGCGGGACAGACGTACACTGAAGCTTTCTTT. Protein sequence: CASSAGQTYTEAFF. V gene TRBV9 combines with J gene TRBJ1-1; 7 nucleotides match TRBD1. The CDR3 consists of 14 residues. The junction had 5 bases not matched to a gene; V was cut back by 3 bases and J by 3 bases. Germline V lookup: CDR1 SGDLS, CDR2 YYNGEE.

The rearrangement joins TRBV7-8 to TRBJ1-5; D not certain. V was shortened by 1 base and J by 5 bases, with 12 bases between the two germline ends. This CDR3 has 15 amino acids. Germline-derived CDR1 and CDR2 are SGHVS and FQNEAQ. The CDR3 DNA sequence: TGTGCCAGCAGCTTAGAGGCGGCAGCCGATCAGCCCCAGCATTTT. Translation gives CASSLEAAADQPQHF.

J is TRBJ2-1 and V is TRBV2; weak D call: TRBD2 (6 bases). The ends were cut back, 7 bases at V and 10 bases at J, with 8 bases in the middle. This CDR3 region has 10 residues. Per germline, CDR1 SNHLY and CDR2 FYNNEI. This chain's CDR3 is CASKGREQFF. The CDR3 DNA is TGTGCCAGCAAAGGGAGGGAGCAGTTCTTC.

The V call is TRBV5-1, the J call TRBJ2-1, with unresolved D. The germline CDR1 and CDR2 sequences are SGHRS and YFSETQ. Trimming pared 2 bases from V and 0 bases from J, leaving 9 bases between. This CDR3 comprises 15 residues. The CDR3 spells CASSFSAYSYNEQFF. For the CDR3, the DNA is TGCGCCAGCAGCTTCAGCGCCTACTCCTACAATGAGCAGTTCTTC. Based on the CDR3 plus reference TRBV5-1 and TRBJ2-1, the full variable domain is KAGVTQTPRYLIKTRGQQVTLSCSPISGHRSVSWYQQTPGQGLQFLFEYFSETQRNKGNFPGRFSGRQFSNSRSEMNVSTLELGDSALYLCASSFSAYSYNEQFFGPGTRLTVL.

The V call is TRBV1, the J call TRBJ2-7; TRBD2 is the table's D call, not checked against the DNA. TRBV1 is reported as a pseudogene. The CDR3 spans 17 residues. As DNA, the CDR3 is TGCACCAGCAAAAAGGGACTAGCGGGGCCTCCCCTATACGAGCAGTACTTC. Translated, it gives CTSKKGLAGPPLYEQYF.

The CDR3 region is CASSEALGTSGEEQYF. The CDR3 coding sequence is TGTGCCAGCAGTGAAGCGTTGGGGACTAGCGGAGAGGAGCAGTACTTC. The chain joins TRBV6-1 to TRBJ2-7; 11 bases fit TRBD2. The CDR3 totals 16 residues. V gave up 0 bases and J gave up 7 bases; unmatched junction bases: 8. Germline V gene data show CDR1 as MNHNS and CDR2 as SASEGT.

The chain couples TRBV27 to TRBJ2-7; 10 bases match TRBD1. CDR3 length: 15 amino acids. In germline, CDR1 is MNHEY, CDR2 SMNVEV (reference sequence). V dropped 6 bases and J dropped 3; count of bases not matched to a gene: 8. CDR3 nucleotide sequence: TGTGCCAGCAGCACCCGGGACAGGGGCTTCTACGAGCAGTACTTC. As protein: CASSTRDRGFYEQYF.

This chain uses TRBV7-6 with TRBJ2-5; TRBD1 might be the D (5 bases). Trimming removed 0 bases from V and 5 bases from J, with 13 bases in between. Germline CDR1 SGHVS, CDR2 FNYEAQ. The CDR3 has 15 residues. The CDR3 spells CASSLAPRARETQYF. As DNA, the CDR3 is TGTGCCAGCAGCTTAGCGCCCAGGGCGCGGGAGACCCAGTACTTC.